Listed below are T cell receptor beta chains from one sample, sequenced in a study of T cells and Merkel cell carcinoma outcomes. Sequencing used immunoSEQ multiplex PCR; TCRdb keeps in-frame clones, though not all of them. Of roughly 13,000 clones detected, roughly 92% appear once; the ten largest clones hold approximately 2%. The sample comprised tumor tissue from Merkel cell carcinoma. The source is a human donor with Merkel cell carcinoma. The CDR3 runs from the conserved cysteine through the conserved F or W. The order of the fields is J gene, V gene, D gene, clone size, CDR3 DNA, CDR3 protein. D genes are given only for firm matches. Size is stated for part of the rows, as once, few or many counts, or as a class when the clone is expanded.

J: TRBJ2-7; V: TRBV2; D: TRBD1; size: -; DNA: TGTGCCAGCTCGGGACAGGGGGCGAACTACGAGCAGTACTTC; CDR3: CASSGQGANYEQYF
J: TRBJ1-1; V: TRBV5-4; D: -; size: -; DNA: TGTGCCAGCAGCTTGGCCGTTGGGAACACTGAAGCTTTCTTT; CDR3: CASSLAVGNTEAFF
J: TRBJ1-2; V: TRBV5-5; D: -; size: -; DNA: TGTGCCAGCAGCTTGTATAGGGCTGGGTATGGCTACACCTTC; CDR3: CASSLYRAGYGYTF
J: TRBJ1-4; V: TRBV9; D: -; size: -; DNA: TGTGCCAGCAGCGACAGGGTTGATAATGAAAAACTGTTTTTT; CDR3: CASSDRVDNEKLFF
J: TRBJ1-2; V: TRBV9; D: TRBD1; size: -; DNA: TGTGCCAGCAGCCCCCGGGACAGGTATTATGGCTACACCTTC; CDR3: CASSPRDRYYGYTF
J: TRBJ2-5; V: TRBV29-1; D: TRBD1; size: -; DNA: TGCAGCGTTGTGGGACAGGGTTTACAGACCCAGTACTTC; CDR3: CSVVGQGLQTQYF
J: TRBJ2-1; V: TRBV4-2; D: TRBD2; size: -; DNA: TGTGCCAGCAGCCGAAAGCGGGGGGCCCAACACAATGAGCAGTTCTTC; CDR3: CASSRKRGAQHNEQFF
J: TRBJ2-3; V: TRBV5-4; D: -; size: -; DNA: TGTGCCAGCAGCTTGGCACAGGGTAATCAAGATACGCAGTATTTT; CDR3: CASSLAQGNQDTQYF
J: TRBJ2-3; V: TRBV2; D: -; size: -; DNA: TGTGCCAGCAGTTCACAGGGCCCAGATACGCAGTATTTT; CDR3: CASSSQGPDTQYF
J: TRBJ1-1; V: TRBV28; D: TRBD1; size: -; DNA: TGTGCCTCGAGAGAGGGACAGGGGCCTGAAGCTTTCTTT; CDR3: CASREGQGPEAFF
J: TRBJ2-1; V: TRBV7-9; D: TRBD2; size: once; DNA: TGTGCCAGCAGCTGGATAGCGGGAGGAGACAATGAGCAGTTCTTC; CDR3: CASSWIAGGDNEQFF
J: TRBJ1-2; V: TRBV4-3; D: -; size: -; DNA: TGCGCCAGCAGCCAAATAAAGGGGTACTATGGCTACACCTTC; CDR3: CASSQIKGYYGYTF
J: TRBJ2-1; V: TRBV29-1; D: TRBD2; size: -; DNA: TGCAGCGTTGAAGTCGTAGCGGGAGCAAAGGATGAGCAGTTCTTC; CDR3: CSVEVVAGAKDEQFF
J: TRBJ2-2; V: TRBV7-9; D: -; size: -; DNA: TGTGCCAGCAGCTTCCCTAGCACCGGGGAGCTGTTTTTT; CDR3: CASSFPSTGELFF
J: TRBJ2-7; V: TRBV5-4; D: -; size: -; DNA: TGTGCCAGCAGCTTAGGTACAGGTCCTTCCTACGAGCAGTACTTC; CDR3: CASSLGTGPSYEQYF
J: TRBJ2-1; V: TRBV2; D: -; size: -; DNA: TGTGCCAGCAGTGAACAGGGTTCAATGTACAATGAGCAGTTCTTC; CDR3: CASSEQGSMYNEQFF
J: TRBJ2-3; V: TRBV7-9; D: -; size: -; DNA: TGTGCCAGCAGCTTAATGGGAGATACGCAGTATTTT; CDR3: CASSLMGDTQYF
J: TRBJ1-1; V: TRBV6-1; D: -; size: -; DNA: TGTGCCAGCAGCGACCAAAGGAGGGCAGACACTGAAGCTTTCTTT; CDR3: CASSDQRRADTEAFF
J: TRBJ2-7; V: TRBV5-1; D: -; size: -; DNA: TGCGCCAGCAGCGATCAAGACTTTTCCTACGAGCAGTACTTC; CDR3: CASSDQDFSYEQYF
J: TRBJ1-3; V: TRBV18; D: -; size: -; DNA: TGTGCCAGCTCACCGACGTTTGGACAGTCTGGAAACACCATATATTTT; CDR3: CASSPTFGQSGNTIYF
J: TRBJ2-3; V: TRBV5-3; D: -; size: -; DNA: TGTGCCAGAAGCGGCCGGGACCTGGGGCAGTATTTT; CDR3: CARSGRDLGQYF
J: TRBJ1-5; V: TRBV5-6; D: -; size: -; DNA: TGTGCCAGCAGCCCAGGACCTTTAGATCAGCCCCAGCATTTT; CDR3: CASSPGPLDQPQHF
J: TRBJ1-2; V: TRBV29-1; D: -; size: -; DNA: TGCAGCGTGGTTCTAGCTCCGGGGAACTATGGCTACACCTTC; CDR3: CSVVLAPGNYGYTF
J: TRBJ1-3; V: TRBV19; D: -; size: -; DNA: TGTGCCAGTAGTCCTCAAGGCGGAAACACCATATATTTT; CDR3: CASSPQGGNTIYF
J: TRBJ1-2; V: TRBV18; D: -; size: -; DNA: TGTGCCAGCTCACAACGTGGACCCCCTACCAATTTCTATGGCTACACCTTC; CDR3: CASSQRGPPTNFYGYTF
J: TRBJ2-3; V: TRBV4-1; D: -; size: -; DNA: TGCGCCAGCAGCAACCGACAGGGCACAGATACGCAGTATTTT; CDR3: CASSNRQGTDTQYF
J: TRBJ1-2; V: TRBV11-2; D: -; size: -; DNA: TGTGCCAGCAGCTTAATCCCGGATGCCCTCTATGGCTACACCTTC; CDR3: CASSLIPDALYGYTF
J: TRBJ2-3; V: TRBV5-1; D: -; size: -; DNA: TGCGCCAGCAGCTTGGGCGACAGTTTCACAGATACGCAGTATTTT; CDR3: CASSLGDSFTDTQYF
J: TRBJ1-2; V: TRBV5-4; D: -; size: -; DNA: TGTGCCAGCAGCCCGGACGGTAATTATGGCTACACCTTC; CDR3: CASSPDGNYGYTF
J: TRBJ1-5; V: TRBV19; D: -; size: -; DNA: TGTGCCAGTAGTATGAGGAATCAGCCCCAGCATTTT; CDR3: CASSMRNQPQHF
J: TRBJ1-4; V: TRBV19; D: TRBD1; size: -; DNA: TGTGCCAGTAGTGCACAGGGGGCCGGAGAAAAACTGTTTTTT; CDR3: CASSAQGAGEKLFF
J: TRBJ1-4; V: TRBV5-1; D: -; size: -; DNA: TGCGCCAGCAGCTTGGCAGGGACACCCGATGAAAAACTGTTTTTT; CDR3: CASSLAGTPDEKLFF
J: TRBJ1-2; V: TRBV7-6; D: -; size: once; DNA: TGTGCCAGCAGCTTAGAGGCAGGTCGCTACACCTTC; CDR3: CASSLEAGRYTF
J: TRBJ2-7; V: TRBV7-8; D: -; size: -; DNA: TGTGCCAGCAGCTTAGTTCGGGGGGCGTCCTACGAGCAGTACTTC; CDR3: CASSLVRGASYEQYF
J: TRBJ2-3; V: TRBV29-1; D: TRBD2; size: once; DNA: TGCAGCGTTGAAGAGGGGTGGCGGCTAGCGGGAGGTGTAGATACGCAGTATTTT; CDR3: CSVEEGWRLAGGVDTQYF
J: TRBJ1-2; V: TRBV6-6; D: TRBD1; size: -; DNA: TGTGCCAGCAGTCGCGACAGGGGAAGGGGTGGCTACACCTTC; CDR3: CASSRDRGRGGYTF
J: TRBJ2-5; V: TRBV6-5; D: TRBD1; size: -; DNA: TGTGCCAGCAGGAGACAGGGGGCGGAGGAGACCCAGTACTTC; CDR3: CASRRQGAEETQYF
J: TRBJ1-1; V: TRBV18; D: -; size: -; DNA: TGTGCCAGCTCACCAGGGTTGGACACTGAAGCTTTCTTT; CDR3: CASSPGLDTEAFF
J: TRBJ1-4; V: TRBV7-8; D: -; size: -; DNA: TGTGCCAGCAGCTTTCTACGAGGACGATCCAATGAAAAACTGTTTTTT; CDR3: CASSFLRGRSNEKLFF
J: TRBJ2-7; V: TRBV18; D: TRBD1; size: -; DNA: TGTGCCAGCTCCCGACAGGGGACGGTCTCCTACGAGCAGTACTTC; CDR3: CASSRQGTVSYEQYF
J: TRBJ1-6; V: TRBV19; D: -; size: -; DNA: TGTGCCAGTTCTTTCGGCCTCGGGAATTCACCCCTCCACTTT; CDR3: CASSFGLGNSPLHF
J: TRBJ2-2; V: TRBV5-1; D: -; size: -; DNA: TGCGCCAGCAGCCCCGGGACACAGTCAAACACCGGGGAGCTGTTTTTT; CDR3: CASSPGTQSNTGELFF
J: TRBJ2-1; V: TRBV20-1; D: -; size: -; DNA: TGCAGTGCTAGCTACAATGAGCAGTTCTTC; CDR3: CSASYNEQFF
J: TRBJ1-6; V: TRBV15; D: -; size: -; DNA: TGTGCCACCAGCAGAGATCTCGGGGGACGGAATTCACCCCTCCACTTT; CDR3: CATSRDLGGRNSPLHF
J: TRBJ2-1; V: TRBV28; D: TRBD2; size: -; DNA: TGTGCCAGCAGTTTATCGGGACTAGCGGGAGGGTCGAACAATGAGCAGTTCTTC; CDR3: CASSLSGLAGGSNNEQFF
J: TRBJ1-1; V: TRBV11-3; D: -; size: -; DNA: TGTGCCAGCAGCTTAGAAGGGGACACTGAAGCTTTCTTT; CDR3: CASSLEGDTEAFF
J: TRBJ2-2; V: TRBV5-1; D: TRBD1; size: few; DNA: TGCGCCAGCAGACAGGGGGCGCAGAACACCGGGGAGCTGTTTTTT; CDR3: CASRQGAQNTGELFF
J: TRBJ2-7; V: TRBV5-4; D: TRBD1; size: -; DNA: TGTGCCAGCAGCCCGGGACAGGGGGCTTACGAGCAGTACTTC; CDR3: CASSPGQGAYEQYF
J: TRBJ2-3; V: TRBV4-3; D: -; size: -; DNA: TGCGCCAGCAGCCATGGTGCTACGCAGTATTTT; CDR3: CASSHGATQYF
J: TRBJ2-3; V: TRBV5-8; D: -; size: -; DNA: TGTGCCAGCAGGCGCGGACAGGCGGGGGACGATACGCAGTATTTT; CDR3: CASRRGQAGDDTQYF
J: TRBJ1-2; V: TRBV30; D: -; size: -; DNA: TGTGCCTGGAGTGTACTGGCAGGACGCTACACCTTC; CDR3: CAWSVLAGRYTF
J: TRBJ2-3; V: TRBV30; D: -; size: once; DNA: TGTGCCTGGTCCAGGGGCCTTCCAGATACGCAGTATTTT; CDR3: CAWSRGLPDTQYF
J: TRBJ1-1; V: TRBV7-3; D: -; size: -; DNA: TGTGCCAGCAGCCCCTTCGGGGCAGGGAGAGCTGAAGCTTTCTTT; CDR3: CASSPFGAGRAEAFF